The T cell receptor (beta chain) under discussion was sequenced for a study of blood T cell repertoires in COVID-19. Overall study context: COVID-19 samples collected from the United States, Italy and Spain covered acute and convalescent phases. PBMCs, B-cell-depleted T cells, or T cells were the source of the cDNA or gDNA that made up the material.

Authors' methods: Amplification of reference gene primers was used by the study to estimate nucleated cell counts. The assay was immunoSEQ multiplex PCR, and TCRdb's table has in-frame clones only and misses some. That table is the source of V, J and clone size, and D and trimming were worked out from the DNA. In the table there are roughly 140,000 clones, about 87% of which are singletons. The table lists this clone with many counts. The length of the CDR3 is 14 residues. Trimming pared 5 bases from V and 2 bases from J, leaving 12 bases between. Looked up from germline, CDR1 is MNHEY and CDR2 is SMNVEV (reference sequence).

The TCR sequence derives from a woman aged 45-60 years with acute or convalescent COVID-19. The V and J genes are TRBV27 and TRBJ2-5; D remains unclear. Sequences were obtained from peripheral blood. CDR3 sequence (DNA): TGTGCCAGCAGTCAGAGCGCACCGCAAGAGACCCAGTACTTC. This translates into CASSQSAPQETQYF.